Listed here are 30 T cell receptor beta chains from one sample, sequenced in a study of T cells in Graves' hyperthyroidism and ophthalmopathy. Regions amplified from RNA transcripts were the TCR beta CDR3 regions. First-round RT-PCR targeting the TCR CDR3 was performed with the HTBI primer set. Via MiXCR, TCRdb re-called the multiplex PCR reads, giving one row per CDR3 protein. The repertoire includes 500,000 to 650,000 distinct CDR3 sequences, under 20% of them detected once, and about 16% sits in the top ten. The sequenced sample consisted of blood. All receptors derive from a woman aged 18-30 years with Graves' ophthalmopathy.

This clonotype was seen at least ten times. The V gene is TRBV6-1, the J gene TRBJ1-4, with D hard to call. The V gene lost 9 bases and the J gene lost 2 bases, with 10 bases spanning the gap. This CDR3 contains 13 residues. From germline, CDR1 is MNHNS and CDR2 SASEGT. CDR3 in amino acids: CARGRGTNEKLFF. CDR3 DNA: TGTGCCAGGGGTCGCGGGACTAATGAAAAACTGTTTTTT.

This clonotype was picked up many times. The chain carries TRBV7-8 and TRBJ1-1; D unresolved. From germline, CDR1 is SGHVS and CDR2 FQNEAQ. The CDR3 covers 15 residues. Between the trimmed V and J ends, which lost 5 bases and 0 bases, there was a span of 13 bases. The CDR3 DNA reads TGTGCCAGCAGCGGTGAGGCCGGACTGAACACTGAAGCTTTCTTT. It encodes CASSGEAGLNTEAFF.

This rearrangement joins TRBV15 to TRBJ2-3; D may correspond to TRBD1 or TRBD2 (6 bases each). Germline loops: CDR1 LNHNV, CDR2 YYDKDF (reference sequence). The CDR3 length is 15 residues. V lost 1 base and J 10 bases, leaving 18 bases between the germline ends. The CDR3 sequence: CATSRGGAGAGAQYF. As DNA, the CDR3 is TGTGCCACCAGCAGAGGGGGGGCAGGGGCCGGGGCGCAGTATTTT.

The rearrangement joins TRBV24-1 to TRBJ2-1; tentatively, D is TRBD2 (5 bases). The CDR3 contains 15 residues. Germline V gene sequence: CDR1 KGHDR, CDR2 SFDVKD. V lost 2 bases, J lost 2 bases, and 9 bases lay in between. CDR3 nucleotides: TGTGCCACCAGTGATTCGCGGGCTACCTACAATGAGCAGTTCTTC. It translates to CATSDSRATYNEQFF.

This sequence joins TRBV4-1 and TRBJ2-7, with D maybe TRBD2 (7 bases). V gave up 4 bases and J gave up 2 bases, with 18 bases separating them. The CDR3 contains 16 residues. CDR1 MGHRA and CDR2 YSYEKL come from the germline V gene. CDR3 protein: CASSPIPAGATYEQYF. The CDR3 DNA sequence: TGCGCCAGCAGCCCGATCCCCGCGGGGGCAACCTACGAGCAGTACTTC.

Comments on this clonotype: A junction end diverges from the germline sequence, so it may reflect a read error. The rearrangement joins TRBV15 to TRBJ1-5; D possibly corresponds to TRBD1 (5 bases). Germline V gene lookup returns CDR1 LNHNV and CDR2 YYDKDF (reference sequence). The CDR3 extends over 14 amino acids. CDR3 in amino acids: CATSGERDGGPQHF. The CDR3 DNA reads TGTGCCACCAGCGGAGAGAGGGACGGGGGGCCCCAGCATTTT.

The J gene is TRBJ2-1, the V gene TRBV5-4; 12 bases are shared with TRBD2. Trimming took 7 bases from V and 7 from J; bases not matched to a gene: 9. This CDR3 is 15 amino acids long. Germline-derived CDR1 and CDR2 are SGHNT and YYREEE (reference sequence). This CDR3 is CASRALAGGLNEQFF. The CDR3 DNA follows: TGTGCCAGCCGAGCGCTAGCGGGGGGGTTGAATGAGCAGTTCTTC.

V is TRBV19 and J is TRBJ2-1; D unresolved. The V gene lost 9 bases and the J gene lost 10 bases, with 13 bases spanning the gap. The germline gives CDR1 LNHDA, CDR2 SQIVND (reference sequence). This CDR3 is built from 11 residues. In DNA form, the CDR3 reads TGTGCCAGCTCTAGAGGTTCCGAGCAGTTCTTC. This translates into CASSRGSEQFF.

The count of this clonotype is one. The V and J genes are TRBV30 and TRBJ2-1, with unresolved D. Looked up from germline, CDR1 is GTSNPN and CDR2 is SVGIG (reference sequence). This CDR3 contains 16 residues. The V end was cut by 0 bases, the J end by 0 bases, with 12 bases between. Written as DNA, the CDR3 is TGTGCCTGGAGTGTATCCTACAGCAGCTCCTACAATGAGCAGTTCTTC. The encoded protein is CAWSVSYSSSYNEQFF.

The table lists this clonotype with a few counts. V and J are TRBV20-1 and TRBJ1-2, with D uncertain. Trimming removed 5 bases from V and 2 bases from J, with 12 bases in between. Per germline, CDR1 DFQATT and CDR2 SNEGSKA (reference sequence). The CDR3 runs to 13 residues. Here the CDR3 reads CSAYGGVNYGYTF. CDR3 bases: TGCAGTGCTTATGGCGGGGTAAACTATGGCTACACCTTC.

J is TRBJ2-1 and V is TRBV28; 8 positions agree with TRBD2. Trimming cost V 6 bases and J 0 bases; bases outside gene matches: 10. Germline V gene data show CDR1 as MDHEN and CDR2 as SYDVKM. This CDR3 region has 17 residues. The CDR3 protein is CASSLHSGKASYNEQFF. The CDR3 DNA reads as TGTGCCAGCAGCCTTCATAGCGGGAAGGCCTCCTACAATGAGCAGTTCTTC.

The V gene is TRBV6-1, the J gene TRBJ1-1, with TRBD1 matching 12 bases. Germline V gives CDR1 MNHNS, CDR2 SASEGT. J was trimmed by 4 bases and V by 5 bases; bases with no gene match: 11. CDR3 length: 17 residues. This chain's CDR3 is CASSTGTGGSGVTEAFF. As DNA, the CDR3 is TGTGCCAGCAGTACAGGGACAGGGGGCTCAGGGGTCACTGAAGCTTTCTTT.

This clonotype was counted ten times or more. V gene TRBV28 combines with J gene TRBJ2-1, with D uncertain. V was trimmed by 5 bases and J by 2 bases, leaving 16 bases between them. CDR1 is MDHEN, CDR2 SYDVKM, per germline. The CDR3 loop spans 16 amino acids. Here the CDR3 reads CASSPPSTDTYNEQFF. For the CDR3, the DNA is TGTGCCAGCAGTCCCCCCTCGACCGACACCTACAATGAGCAGTTCTTC.

This clonotype was observed many times. This rearrangement joins TRBV2 to TRBJ1-1, with unresolved D. CDR3 length: 13 amino acids. Germline CDR1 is SNHLY and CDR2 is FYNNEI. V was shortened by 8 bases and J by 0 bases, with 10 bases between the two germline ends. CDR3: CASGGQMNTEAFF. DNA for the CDR3: TGTGCCAGCGGTGGGCAGATGAACACTGAAGCTTTCTTT.

This clonotype was recorded many times. V is TRBV20-1 and J is TRBJ2-5; tentative D call: TRBD2 (6 bases). V lost 6 bases, J lost 2 bases, and 10 bases lay in between. CDR3 length equals 12 residues. CDR1 is DFQATT, CDR2 SNEGSKA, per germline (reference sequence). This CDR3 reads CSAILAQETQYF. The CDR3 DNA sequence: TGCAGTGCCATACTAGCTCAAGAGACCCAGTACTTC.

This clonotype was recorded a few times. The chain uses TRBV5-8 and TRBJ1-2, with a tentative D call TRBD1 (5 bases). The V and J ends lost 6 bases and 2 bases respectively, with 17 bases between them. The CDR3 has 15 residues. In germline, CDR1 is SGHTS, CDR2 YDEGEE. In DNA, the CDR3 is TGTGCCAGCACCCTGGTAGGCGGGGGGAACTATGGCTACACCTTC. This codes for CASTLVGGGNYGYTF.

The chain carries TRBV20-1 and TRBJ1-1, with D unclear. CDR1 DFQATT and CDR2 SNEGSKA come from the germline V gene (reference sequence). V dropped 0 bases and J dropped 2 bases, with 13 bases sitting between them. The CDR3 runs to 15 residues. The CDR3 here is CSARDRGNFNTEAFF. CDR3 DNA sequence: TGCAGTGCTAGAGATCGTGGCAACTTCAACACTGAAGCTTTCTTT.

This clonotype has at least ten counts. The chain joins TRBV2 to TRBJ2-1; the D is unclear. V shed 7 bases and J shed 0 bases, with 13 bases lying between them. CDR1 and CDR2 from the germline V gene are SNHLY and FYNNEI. CDR3 length: 15 residues. The chain's CDR3 is CASTTDRSSYNEQFF. As DNA, the CDR3 is TGTGCCAGCACAACCGACCGGAGCTCCTACAATGAGCAGTTCTTC.

In its sample, this clonotype was seen a few times. The chain joins TRBV6-2 or TRBV6-3 to TRBJ2-7, with 10 bases aligning to TRBD1. J was trimmed by 2 bases and V by 3 bases; bases with no gene match: 7. The CDR3 consists of 16 residues. Per the germline V gene, CDR1 is MNHEY and CDR2 is SVGEGT. The CDR3 here is CASSYPTGTGAYEQYF. The CDR3 DNA reads TGTGCCAGCAGTTATCCAACCGGGACAGGGGCCTACGAGCAGTACTTC.

This clonotype showed up many times. The CDR3 is CASRWPGVNTEAFF. The CDR3 coding sequence is TGTGCCAGCAGGTGGCCAGGAGTGAACACTGAAGCTTTCTTT. The chain couples TRBV28 to TRBJ1-1, with D unresolved. CDR3 length equals 14 residues. Trimming took 6 bases from V and 0 from J, leaving 11 bases between them. Germline CDR1 is MDHEN and CDR2 is SYDVKM.

This clonotype was detected ten times or more. The DNA for the CDR3 is TGTGCCAGCAGCTTAGCGCCGGTCTGGGGCGGGAGGTTCGGCGAGCAGTACTTC. Amino acid sequence: CASSLAPVWGGRFGEQYF. The V call is TRBV11-2, the J call TRBJ2-7; 8 bases agree with TRBD2. CDR1 is SGHAT, CDR2 FQNNGV, per germline. The CDR3 has 18 amino acids. V was pared by 1 base and J by 6 bases, with 17 bases of the junction left unmatched.

At least ten counts were recorded for this clonotype. V usage is TRBV7-2 and J usage is TRBJ2-1; D gene uncertain. V was shortened by 4 bases and J by 8 bases, with 9 bases between the two germline ends. The CDR3 spans 12 residues. Germline V gene sequence: CDR1 SGHTA, CDR2 FQGNSA. The CDR3 bases are TGTGCCAGCAGCTCCCTCCCGGATGAGCAGTTCTTC. It specifies CASSSLPDEQFF.

The V gene is TRBV20-1, the J gene TRBJ2-7; the D gene is possibly TRBD2 (5 bases). Trimming removed 1 base from V and 4 bases from J, with 14 bases in between. Germline lookup yields CDR1 DFQATT and CDR2 SNEGSKA (reference sequence). The length of the CDR3 is 14 residues. Here the CDR3 DNA reads TGCAGTGCTAGAGGTACGGGAATCCTGTACGAGCAGTACTTC. It codes for CSARGTGILYEQYF.

This clonotype occurred a few times. The chain employs TRBV27 and TRBJ2-1; no reliable D call. The V and J ends lost 5 bases and 4 bases respectively, with 9 bases between them. Looked up from germline, CDR1 is MNHEY and CDR2 is SMNVEV (reference sequence). This CDR3 contains 13 residues. In DNA, the CDR3 is TGTGCCAGCAGTGACGGAGTGTACAATGAGCAGTTCTTC. This gives the protein CASSDGVYNEQFF.

There are a few counts of this clonotype. The chain has TRBV13 and TRBJ2-7; 8 bases align to TRBD2. Trimming cost V 5 bases and J 0 bases; bases outside gene matches: 6. In germline, CDR1 is PRHDT, CDR2 FYEKMQ (reference sequence). CDR3 length equals 15 residues. CDR3 bases: TGTGCCAGCAGCCCCTACGGGGGGGACTCCTACGAGCAGTACTTC. This gives the protein CASSPYGGDSYEQYF.

This clonotype has ten or more counts. This sequence joins TRBV12-3 or TRBV12-4 and TRBJ2-3; perhaps D is TRBD1 or TRBD2 (6 bases each). V lost 3 bases to trimming and J lost 3 bases, with 16 bases between them. The CDR3 covers 16 residues. CDR3 DNA sequence: TGTGCCAGCAGTTTGGAGGAGGGGGGACGGACAGATACGCAGTATTTT. It translates to CASSLEEGGRTDTQYF.

The V gene is TRBV12-5, the J gene TRBJ2-1; 12 nucleotides line up with TRBD2. This CDR3 region has 17 residues. V lost 0 bases and J lost 2; bases outside the gene matches: 2. Germline V CDR1 and CDR2: LGHNT, FRNRAP. The CDR3 is CASGLVLAGGTYNEQFF. The CDR3 DNA reads as TGTGCTAGTGGTTTGGTCCTAGCGGGAGGGACCTACAATGAGCAGTTCTTC.

This clonotype was counted ten times or more. This chain uses TRBV28 with TRBJ2-1, with D hard to call. The germline V and J ends were trimmed by 4 bases and 8 bases, with 12 bases remaining between them. The CDR3 length is 13 residues. CDR1 and CDR2 (germline): MDHEN, SYDVKM. This CDR3 is CASSSPPWDEQFF. As DNA, the CDR3 is TGTGCCAGCAGTTCTCCCCCATGGGATGAGCAGTTCTTC. The variable domain in full, with the rest retrieved from reference TRBV28 and TRBJ2-1, is DVKVTQSSRYLVKRTGEKVFLECVQDMDHENMFWYRQDPGLGLRLIYFSYDVKMKEKGDIPEGYSVSREKKERFSLILESASTNQTSMYLCASSSPPWDEQFFGPGTRLTVL.

This clonotype came up a few times. This sequence joins TRBV4-1 and TRBJ2-3; a possible D gene is TRBD1 (6 bases). This CDR3 region has 14 residues. Trimming pared 4 bases from V and 2 bases from J, leaving 10 bases between. From germline, CDR1 is MGHRA and CDR2 YSYEKL. For the CDR3, the DNA is TGCGCCAGCAGCCCGGACAGAACCACAGATACGCAGTATTTT. Translated, it gives CASSPDRTTDTQYF.

This clonotype occurred many times. The chain recombines TRBV6-1 with TRBJ2-5; 7 bases align to TRBD1. The germline gives CDR1 MNHNS, CDR2 SASEGT. Trimming cost V 6 bases and J 2 bases; bases outside gene matches: 6. CDR3 length: 14 residues. The CDR3 DNA reads as TGTGCCAGCAGCCTTTGGACAGGTCAAGAGACCCAGTACTTC. This codes for CASSLWTGQETQYF.